The clone carrying this TCR beta chain was seen a few times. Using a J-beta primer mix together with a sample-barcoded 5' primer, a second PCR was run for about 7 to 12 cycles. Each CDR3 protein is one row after TCRdb ran MiXCR on the 5' RACE reads. This table has hundreds of thousands of distinct CDR3 sequences, about 62% appearing once. This entry is derived from a study of blood T cells in healthy people across ages. CDR3 length equals 15 residues. Germline lookup yields CDR1 SQVTM and CDR2 ANQGSEA. The V segment lost 6 bases and the J segment 6 bases; nucleotides outside the gene matches: 9. The gene calls are TRBV29-1 and TRBJ2-1; TRBD1 aligns across 12 bases. This TCR was sampled from a man aged 25-45 years in good health. Sequenced input: blood. CDR3 sequence: CSVKRGQGAPNEQFF. CDR3 in DNA: TGCAGCGTCAAAAGGGGACAGGGGGCCCCCAATGAGCAGTTCTTC.